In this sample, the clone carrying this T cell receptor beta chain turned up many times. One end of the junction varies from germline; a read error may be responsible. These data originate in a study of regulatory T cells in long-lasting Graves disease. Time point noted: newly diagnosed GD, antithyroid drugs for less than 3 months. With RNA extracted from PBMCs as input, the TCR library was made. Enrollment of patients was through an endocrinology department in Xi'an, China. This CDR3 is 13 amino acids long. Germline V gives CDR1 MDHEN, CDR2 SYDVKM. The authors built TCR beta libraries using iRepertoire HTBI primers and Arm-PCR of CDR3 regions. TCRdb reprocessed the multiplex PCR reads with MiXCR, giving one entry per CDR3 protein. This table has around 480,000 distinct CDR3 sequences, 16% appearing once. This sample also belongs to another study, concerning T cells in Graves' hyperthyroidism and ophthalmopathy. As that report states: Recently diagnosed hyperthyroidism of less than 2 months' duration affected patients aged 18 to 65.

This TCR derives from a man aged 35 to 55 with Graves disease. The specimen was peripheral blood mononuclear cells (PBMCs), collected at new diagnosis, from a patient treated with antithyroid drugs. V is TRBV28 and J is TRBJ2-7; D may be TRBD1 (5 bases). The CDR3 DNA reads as TGTGCCAGCGGTTTAAAGCAGGGCTACGAGCAGTACTTC. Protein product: CASGLKQGYEQYF.